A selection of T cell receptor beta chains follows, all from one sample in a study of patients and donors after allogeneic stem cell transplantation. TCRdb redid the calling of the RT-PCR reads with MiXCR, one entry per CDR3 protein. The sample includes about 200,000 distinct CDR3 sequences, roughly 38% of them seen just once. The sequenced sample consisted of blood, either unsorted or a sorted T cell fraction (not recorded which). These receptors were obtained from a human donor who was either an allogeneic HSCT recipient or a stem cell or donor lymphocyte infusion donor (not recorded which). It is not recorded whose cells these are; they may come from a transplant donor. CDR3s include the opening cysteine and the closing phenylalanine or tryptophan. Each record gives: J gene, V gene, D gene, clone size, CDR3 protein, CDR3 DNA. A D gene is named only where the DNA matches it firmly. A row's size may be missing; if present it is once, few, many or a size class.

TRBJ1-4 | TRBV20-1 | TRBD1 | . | CSALQGTNEKLFF | TGCAGTGCGTTACAGGGGACTAATGAAAAACTGTTTTTT
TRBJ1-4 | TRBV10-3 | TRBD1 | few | CAIRGTVKEKLFF | TGTGCCATCCGAGGGACAGTAAAGGAAAAACTGTTTTTT
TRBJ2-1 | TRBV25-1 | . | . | CASSELRGGRVDEQFF | TGTGCCAGCAGTGAATTACGTGGGGGGCGGGTCGATGAGCAGTTCTTC
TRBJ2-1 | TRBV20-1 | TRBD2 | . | CSARAPSGGANEQFF | TGCAGTGCTAGAGCCCCTAGCGGGGGGGCGAATGAGCAGTTCTTC
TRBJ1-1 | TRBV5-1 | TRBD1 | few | CASSLVTGAGAEAFF | TGCGCCAGCAGCTTGGTAACAGGGGCCGGAGCTGAAGCTTTCTTT
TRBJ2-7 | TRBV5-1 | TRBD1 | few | CASSLARGRNSYEQYF | TGCGCCAGCAGCTTGGCCAGGGGGCGGAACTCCTACGAGCAGTACTTC
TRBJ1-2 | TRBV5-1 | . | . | CASREDTGVDGYTF | TGCGCCAGCAGGGAAGACACCGGCGTGGATGGCTACACCTTC
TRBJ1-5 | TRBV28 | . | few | CASSLSQSGRVSNQPQHF | TGTGCCAGCAGTTTATCGCAGTCGGGGAGGGTCAGCAATCAGCCCCAGCATTTT
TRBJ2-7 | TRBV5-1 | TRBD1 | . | CASSPTQGRHEQYF | TGCGCCAGCAGCCCAACACAGGGGCGCCACGAGCAGTACTTC
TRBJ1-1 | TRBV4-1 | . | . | CASSSSSTGNTEAFF | TGCGCCAGCAGCTCAAGTTCGACGGGGAACACTGAAGCTTTCTTT
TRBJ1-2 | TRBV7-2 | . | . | CASSLDPGPGYGYTF | TGTGCCAGCAGCTTAGATCCGGGGCCCGGCTATGGCTACACCTTC
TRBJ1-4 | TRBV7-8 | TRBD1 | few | CASSFGGGTNEKLFF | TGTGCCAGCAGCTTCGGAGGGGGCACTAATGAAAAACTGTTTTTT
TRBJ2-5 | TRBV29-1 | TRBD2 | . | CSVSRLAEVQETQYF | TGCAGCGTCTCAAGACTAGCGGAGGTGCAAGAGACCCAGTACTTC
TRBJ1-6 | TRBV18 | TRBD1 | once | CASSHTPGTGGNNSPLHF | TGTGCCAGCTCACATACTCCGGGGACAGGGGGGAATAATTCACCCCTCCACTTT
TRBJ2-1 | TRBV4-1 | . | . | CASSQATLLTRDEQFF | TGCGCCAGCAGCCAGGCTACCCTCCTCACTAGGGATGAGCAGTTCTTC
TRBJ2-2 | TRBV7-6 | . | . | CASSPHPLWGVANTGELFF | TGTGCCAGCAGCCCTCACCCCCTGTGGGGGGTAGCGAACACCGGGGAGCTGTTTTTT
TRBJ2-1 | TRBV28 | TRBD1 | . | CASSFWDRVYNEQFF | TGTGCCAGCAGTTTTTGGGACAGGGTTTACAATGAGCAGTTCTTC
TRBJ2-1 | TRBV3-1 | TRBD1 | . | CASSRKGARAYNEQFF | TGTGCCAGCAGCCGTAAGGGGGCTAGGGCCTACAATGAGCAGTTCTTC
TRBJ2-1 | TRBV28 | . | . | CASRTSLGLDNEQFF | TGTGCCAGCAGGACCTCATTGGGGCTGGACAATGAGCAGTTCTTC
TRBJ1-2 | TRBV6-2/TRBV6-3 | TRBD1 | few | CASSYAGTALGYGYTF | TGTGCCAGCAGTTACGCCGGGACAGCCTTAGGCTATGGCTACACCTTC
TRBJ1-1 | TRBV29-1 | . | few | CSVVSGPRMNTEAFF | TGCAGCGTTGTATCGGGACCCCGAATGAACACTGAAGCTTTCTTT
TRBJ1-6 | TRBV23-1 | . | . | CASSQPTRGSSYRFSYNSPLHF | TGCGCCAGCAGTCAACCGACCAGGGGCAGCTCGTACCGCTTCTCCTATAATTCACCCCTCCACTTT
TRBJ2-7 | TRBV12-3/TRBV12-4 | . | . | CASRMGRSYEQYF | TGTGCCAGCAGGATGGGTCGATCCTACGAGCAGTACTTC
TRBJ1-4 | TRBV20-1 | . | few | CSATRGATNEKLFF | TGCAGTGCTACCAGGGGCGCAACTAATGAAAAACTGTTTTTT
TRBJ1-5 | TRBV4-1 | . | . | CASSQPGGRFQPQHF | TGCGCCAGCAGCCAACCCGGGGGCAGGTTTCAGCCCCAGCATTTT
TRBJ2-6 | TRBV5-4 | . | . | CASRISYESGANVLTF | TGTGCCAGCAGGATCTCGTATGAGAGTGGGGCCAACGTCCTGACTTTC